A selection of T cell receptor beta chains follows, all from one sample in a study of blood T cell repertoires in COVID-19. The table came from immunoSEQ multiplex PCR; TCRdb's copy has only in-frame clones and leaves some out. The repertoire holds 55,000 to 80,000 clones, around 90% seen once, with 1% in the top ten. Source material: peripheral blood. The receptors were sampled from a man between 70 and 80 years old with acute or convalescent COVID-19. CDR3s include the opening cysteine and the closing phenylalanine or tryptophan. D genes are given only for firm matches. Rows may omit the clone size; those that give it use once, few, many or a size class.

size	length	V	J	D	CDR3	DNA
NA	13	TRBV6-6	TRBJ2-7	NA	CASSIRESYEQYF	TGTGCCAGCAGTATCAGGGAAAGCTACGAGCAGTACTTC
few	15	TRBV5-1	TRBJ1-5	NA	CASSPEGGQGQPQHF	TGCGCCAGCAGCCCGGAGGGGGGGCAAGGTCAGCCCCAGCATTTT
few	15	TRBV6-5	TRBJ1-3	TRBD1	CASSRQGLPGNTIYF	TGTGCCAGCAGTCGACAGGGATTACCTGGAAACACCATATATTTT
NA	15	TRBV6-5	TRBJ2-1	NA	CASKLAGPSYNEQFF	TGTGCCAGCAAGCTGGCGGGACCCTCCTACAATGAGCAGTTCTTC
NA	17	TRBV5-6	TRBJ1-6	NA	CASSLSGWTSRLAPLHF	TGTGCCAGCAGCTTAAGCGGGTGGACTAGTCGTTTGGCACCCCTCCACTTT
NA	14	TRBV13	TRBJ1-2	NA	CASSLRGANYGYTF	TGTGCCAGCAGCTTACGAGGTGCTAACTATGGCTACACCTTC
NA	15	TRBV13	TRBJ2-3	TRBD2	CASSLGLAGTDTQYF	TGTGCCAGCAGCCTAGGACTAGCGGGCACAGATACGCAGTATTTT
NA	14	TRBV5-5	TRBJ1-2	TRBD1	CASSLVRQGAGYTF	TGTGCCAGCAGCTTGGTGCGGCAGGGGGCTGGCTACACCTTC
NA	15	TRBV21-1	TRBJ2-3	NA	CASSKRLAEGDTQYF	TGTGCCAGCAGCAAGAGACTAGCGGAGGGAGATACGCAGTATTTT
NA	14	TRBV10-3	TRBJ1-2	NA	CAISELGVLYGYTF	TGTGCCATCAGTGAGCTCGGAGTACTCTATGGCTACACCTTC
NA	15	TRBV7-9	TRBJ2-7	NA	CASSPGLPPSYEQYF	TGTGCCAGCAGCCCTGGACTGCCGCCCTCCTACGAGCAGTACTTC
NA	13	TRBV29-1	TRBJ1-2	TRBD1	CSVSGQAHYGYTF	TGCAGCGTCTCTGGACAGGCCCACTATGGCTACACCTTC
NA	15	TRBV5-8	TRBJ1-2	NA	CASSLEMGANYGYTF	TGTGCCAGCAGCTTGGAGATGGGAGCTAACTATGGCTACACCTTC
NA	11	TRBV29-1	TRBJ1-2	TRBD1	CSVVTGVGYTF	TGCAGCGTTGTCACAGGGGTAGGCTACACCTTC
NA	17	TRBV9	TRBJ1-3	TRBD1	CASSVAPGQVSGNTIYF	TGTGCCAGCAGCGTAGCTCCGGGACAGGTCTCTGGAAACACCATATATTTT
NA	15	TRBV30	TRBJ1-6	NA	CAWSLGAGYNSPLHF	TGTGCCTGGTCCTTGGGCGCAGGATATAATTCACCCCTCCACTTT
NA	17	TRBV10-1	TRBJ1-6	NA	CASSESQEGPHNSPLHF	TGCGCCAGCAGTGAGTCTCAGGAGGGCCCCCATAATTCACCCCTCCACTTT
few	15	TRBV7-9	TRBJ2-7	NA	CASSLALSRVYEQYF	TGTGCCAGCAGCTTAGCGCTAAGCAGGGTGTACGAGCAGTACTTC
few	13	TRBV10-1	TRBJ1-2	TRBD1	CASSGTGGYGYTF	TGCGCCAGCAGTGGGACAGGGGGCTATGGCTACACCTTC
NA	12	TRBV5-5	TRBJ2-3	NA	CASSLPGDTQYF	TGTGCCAGCAGCTTGCCCGGGGATACGCAGTATTTT
NA	13	TRBV28	TRBJ1-1	TRBD1	CASRRQGITEAFF	TGTGCCAGCCGTAGACAGGGAATAACTGAAGCTTTCTTT
NA	15	TRBV3-1/TRBV3-2	TRBJ2-5	TRBD2	CASRPLAGGQETQYF	TGTGCCAGCAGGCCTCTAGCGGGGGGACAAGAGACCCAGTACTTC
NA	15	TRBV19	TRBJ1-5	TRBD1	CASSIKRTGVQPQHF	TGTGCCAGTAGTATTAAGAGGACAGGTGTTCAGCCCCAGCATTTT
NA	12	TRBV27	TRBJ1-1	NA	CASKGQGTEAFF	TGTGCCAGCAAAGGGCAGGGCACTGAAGCTTTCTTT
NA	16	TRBV18	TRBJ2-5	TRBD2	CASSPRPAGVQETQYF	TGTGCCAGCTCACCACGTCCAGCGGGAGTGCAGGAGACCCAGTACTTC
once	16	TRBV27	TRBJ1-1	TRBD1	CASTPSLGTGYTEAFF	TGTGCCAGCACCCCAAGTCTGGGGACAGGGTACACTGAAGCTTTCTTT
NA	16	TRBV4-1	TRBJ2-7	TRBD1	CASSQDENRGSYEQYF	TGCGCCAGCAGCCAAGATGAGAACAGGGGATCCTACGAGCAGTACTTC
NA	14	TRBV11-2	TRBJ1-2	TRBD1	CASSFGGTGSGYTF	TGTGCCAGCAGCTTCGGTGGGACAGGGTCTGGCTACACCTTC
once	14	TRBV4-1	TRBJ2-3	NA	CASSPLGRTDTQYF	TGCGCCAGCAGCCCCTTGGGCAGAACAGATACGCAGTATTTT
NA	14	TRBV2	TRBJ1-2	TRBD1	CASSRTGPSYGYTF	TGTGCCAGCAGTAGGACAGGCCCCAGCTATGGCTACACCTTC
once	14	TRBV29-1	TRBJ1-1	TRBD1	CSVSGTAVYFEAFF	TGCAGCGTTAGTGGGACAGCGGTGTACTTTGAAGCTTTCTTT
NA	16	TRBV12-2	TRBJ2-7	NA	CASRPKGQGISYEQYF	TGTGCAAGTCGCCCCAAGGGACAGGGGATCTCCTACGAGCAGTACTTC
NA	19	TRBV2	TRBJ2-3	NA	CASSARVSGTPSRTDTQYF	TGTGCCAGCAGTGCCCGGGTTAGCGGAACCCCTTCGCGCACAGATACGCAGTATTTT
NA	12	TRBV27	TRBJ2-7	NA	CASRSASGEQYF	TGTGCCAGCAGGTCGGCGTCGGGGGAGCAGTACTTC
once	18	TRBV6-4	TRBJ2-7	TRBD1	CASSLPSRIRDSSYEQYF	TGTGCCAGCAGTCTCCCTTCTCGGATTCGGGACAGTTCCTACGAGCAGTACTTC
NA	16	TRBV28	TRBJ2-4	TRBD1	CASSLKVTGLRNIQYF	TGTGCCAGCAGTTTAAAAGTGACAGGGTTGCGTAACATTCAGTACTTC
NA	15	TRBV3-1/TRBV3-2	TRBJ1-6	TRBD1	CASSHGQGIHSPLHF	TGTGCCAGCAGCCACGGACAGGGGATACATTCACCCCTCCACTTT
NA	13	TRBV29-1	TRBJ2-2	TRBD2	CSGSHSGSGELFF	TGCAGCGGGTCGCATAGCGGGTCCGGGGAGCTGTTTTTT
NA	11	TRBV6-5	TRBJ1-1	NA	CASRAREVAFF	TGTGCCAGCAGGGCCCGGGAAGTAGCTTTCTTT
NA	13	TRBV9	TRBJ2-7	NA	CASSVEPSYEQYF	TGTGCCAGCAGCGTAGAGCCATCTTACGAGCAGTACTTC
once	16	TRBV28	TRBJ1-6	NA	CASSLVTSSYNSPLHF	TGTGCCAGCAGTTTGGTAACTAGCTCCTATAATTCACCCCTCCACTTT
NA	12	TRBV28	TRBJ1-2	TRBD1	CATGTGGYGYTF	TGTGCCACCGGGACAGGGGGCTATGGCTACACCTTC
NA	16	TRBV3-1/TRBV3-2	TRBJ2-5	NA	CASSQVPARRQETQYF	TGTGCCAGCAGCCAAGTTCCAGCGCGGCGACAAGAGACCCAGTACTTC
few	13	TRBV28	TRBJ2-5	TRBD2	CASLSGSDETQYF	TGTGCCAGCCTAAGCGGGAGCGATGAGACCCAGTACTTC
NA	16	TRBV27	TRBJ1-6	NA	CASSPHPQWPNSPLHF	TGTGCCAGCAGTCCACACCCACAATGGCCCAATTCACCCCTCCACTTT